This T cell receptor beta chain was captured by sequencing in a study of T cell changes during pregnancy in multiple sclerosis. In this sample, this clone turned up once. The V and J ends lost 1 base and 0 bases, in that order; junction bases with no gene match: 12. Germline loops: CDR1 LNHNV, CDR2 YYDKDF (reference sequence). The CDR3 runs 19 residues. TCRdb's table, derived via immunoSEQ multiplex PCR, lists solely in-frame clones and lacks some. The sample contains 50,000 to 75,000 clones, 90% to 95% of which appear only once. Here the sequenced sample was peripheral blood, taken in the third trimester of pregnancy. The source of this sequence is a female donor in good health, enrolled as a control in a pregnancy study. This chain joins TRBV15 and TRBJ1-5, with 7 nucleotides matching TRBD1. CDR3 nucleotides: TGTGCCACCAGCAGAGGCGGGGACAGCTCAGCTTATAGCAATCAGCCCCAGCATTTT. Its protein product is CATSRGGDSSAYSNQPQHF.